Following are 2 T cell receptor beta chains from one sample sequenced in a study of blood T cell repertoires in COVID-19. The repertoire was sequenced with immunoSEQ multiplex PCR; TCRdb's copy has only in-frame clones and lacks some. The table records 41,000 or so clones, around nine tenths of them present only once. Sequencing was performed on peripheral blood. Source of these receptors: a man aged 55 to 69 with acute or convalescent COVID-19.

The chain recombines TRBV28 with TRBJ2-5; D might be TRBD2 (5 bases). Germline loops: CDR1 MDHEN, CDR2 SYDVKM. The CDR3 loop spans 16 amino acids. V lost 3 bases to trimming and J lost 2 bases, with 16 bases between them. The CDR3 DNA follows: TGTGCCAGCAGTTTCCGGGCTAGCTCGAGACAAGAGACCCAGTACTTC. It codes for CASSFRASSRQETQYF.

The CDR3 sequence: CASSMRENNQPQHF. The CDR3 DNA is TGTGCCAGTAGTATGCGAGAAAACAATCAGCCCCAGCATTTT. V gene TRBV19 combines with J gene TRBJ1-5; D is undetermined. Per the germline V gene, CDR1 is LNHDA and CDR2 is SQIVND (reference sequence). Trimming stripped 3 bases from V and 3 bases from J, with 9 bases between. This CDR3 has 14 residues.